The sequence of this T cell receptor (beta chain) was determined in a study of blood T cell repertoires in COVID-19. CDR1 and CDR2 (germline): MNHNS, SASEGT. The CDR3 covers 15 residues. Trimming pared 1 base from V and 6 bases from J, leaving 15 bases between. Measured with immunoSEQ multiplex PCR; TCRdb has only the in-frame clones, and not every one. The table records about 370,000 clones, 90% of them present only once. The source material was peripheral blood. The clonotype originates from a man younger than 35 with active or convalescent COVID-19. V and J are TRBV6-1 and TRBJ1-2; D possibly corresponds to TRBD1 (5 bases). The CDR3 sequence is CASSEGEGWGNGYTF. The CDR3 region has the DNA TGTGCCAGCAGTGAAGGGGAGGGCTGGGGGAATGGCTACACCTTC.